This T cell receptor (beta chain) was retrieved from a study of T cell responses to AZD1222 COVID-19 vaccine. The method was immunoSEQ multiplex PCR; TCRdb's version includes in-frame clones alone and lacks a portion of them. The profile shows 140,000 to 150,000 clones, around 91% of them singletons. A word on this clone: What it recognizes is unknown.

Trimming stripped 1 base from V and 2 bases from J, with 8 bases between. The CDR3 consists of 14 residues. In germline, CDR1 is LGHNA, CDR2 YSLEER. Overall study findings and caveats: As reported, nearly half of all spike-specific TCRs target variant regions that are unmutated. Seropositive at baseline were only a handful of AZD1222 recipients.

The sample consisted of peripheral blood, taken on day 0 of AZD1222 vaccination. The V call is TRBV4-3, the J call TRBJ2-5, with a tentative D call TRBD1 (5 bases). The TCR was taken from an adult in good health. CDR3 sequence: CASSQGSGQETQYF. The CDR3 DNA reads as TGCGCCAGCAGCCAAGGATCAGGGCAAGAGACCCAGTACTTC.